Listed here is a single T cell receptor (beta chain). An end of the junction does not agree with germline; a read error may underlie this. The sample belongs to a study of tumor and adjacent non-tumor tissue in lung cancer. RNA was extracted from bulk tissue without any cell sorting. The normal lung tissue was taken more than 3 cm from the tumor edge. Germline loops: CDR1 SGHRS, CDR2 YFSETQ. The CDR3 extends over 17 amino acids. A modified ARM-PCR protocol with three rounds of nested PCR amplified TCRbeta. TCRdb re-called the multiplex PCR reads with MiXCR, one entry per CDR3 protein. The sample gives fewer than 90,000 distinct CDR3 sequences, more than 75% of which show up once; 21% is in the top ten.

This sequence joins TRBV5-1 and TRBJ2-1; 8 bases agree with TRBD2. This sequence originates from a woman in her forties or fifties with non-small cell lung cancer. The material sequenced was distant non-tumor lung tissue. CDR3 protein: CAISSYTPSGSHNEQFF. CDR3 sequence (DNA): TGCGCCATCAGCTCCTACACCCCTAGCGGGTCCCACAATGAGCAGTTCTTC.